This T cell receptor beta chain emerged from a study of graft-versus-host responses after intestinal transplantation. Background on the study: All recipients were given anti-thymocyte globulin induction, and tacrolimus and steroids were then administered for roughly three years.

CDR1 is LGHNT, CDR2 FRNRAP, per germline. Trimming shortened V by 0 bases and J by 0 bases, and 17 bases separated the two germline ends. The CDR3 has 18 amino acids. Study-wide results and caveats: Recipient bone marrow held GvH clones, some seen earlier in ileum or blood.

As for this clone: What it recognizes is unknown.

The assay was immunoSEQ multiplex PCR, and TCRdb's table has in-frame clones only and misses some. The sample yields about 100,000 clones, more than 75% seen once. This clonotype was obtained from a human donor who was the organ donor for an intestinal transplant. The sample was unstimulated CD4+ T cells sorted from spleen or lymph node cells, taken before transplant. The genes are TRBV12-5 and TRBJ1-2; maybe TRBD1 (6 bases). The CDR3 is CASGLVTAGVPSNYGYTF. In DNA form, the CDR3 reads TGTGCTAGTGGTTTGGTTACGGCAGGGGTCCCCTCTAACTATGGCTACACCTTC.